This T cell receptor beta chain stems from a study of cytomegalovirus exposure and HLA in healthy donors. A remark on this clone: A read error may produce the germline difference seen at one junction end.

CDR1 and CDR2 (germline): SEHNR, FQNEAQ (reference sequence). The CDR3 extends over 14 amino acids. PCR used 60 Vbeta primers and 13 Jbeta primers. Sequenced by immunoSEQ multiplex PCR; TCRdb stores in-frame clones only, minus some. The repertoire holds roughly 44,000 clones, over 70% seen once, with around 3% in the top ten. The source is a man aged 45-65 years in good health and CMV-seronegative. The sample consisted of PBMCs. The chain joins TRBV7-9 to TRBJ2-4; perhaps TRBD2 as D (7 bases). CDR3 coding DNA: TGTTCCAGCAGCTTAGGGGGGGTAGATCACATTCAGTACTTC. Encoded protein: CSSSLGGVDHIQYF.